Given below is one T cell receptor (beta chain) in context. Its target is not known. The authors made TCR beta libraries by quantitative 5'-RACE with molecular barcodes. TCRdb redid the calling of the 5' RACE reads with MiXCR, one entry per CDR3 protein. The data contain 130,000 or so distinct CDR3 sequences, roughly 17% of them singletons. The data derive from a study of CD8 T cells in ankylosing spondylitis. General observations from the study: A TCR beta motif of eight highly homologous variants appeared characteristic of ankylosing spondylitis blood. Disease-linked clones bore a CD8+ phenotype, appearing relatively rarely in peripheral blood. Earlier studies detected some motif variants in reactive arthritis synovial fluid and blood. Disease-linked clones reportedly concentrated significantly in matched ankylosing spondylitis synovial fluid.

V gave up 5 bases and J gave up 5 bases; unmatched junction bases: 5. The CDR3 sequence is 16 residues long. Germline lookup yields CDR1 SGHVS and CDR2 FQNEAQ. The sequencing sample was made of blood, either unsorted or a sorted T cell fraction (not recorded which). The clonotype originates from a male donor with ankylosing spondylitis. This chain joins TRBV7-8 and TRBJ2-2; 13 positions agree with TRBD2. The CDR3 spells CASSPRTSGSTGELFF. The CDR3 region has the DNA TGTGCCAGCAGCCCCCGGACTAGCGGGAGTACCGGGGAGCTGTTTTTT. The full variable domain, its missing parts supplied by reference TRBV7-8 and TRBJ2-2, is GAGVSQSPRYKVAKRGQDVALRCDPISGHVSLFWYQQALGQGPEFLTYFQNEAQLDKSGLPSDRFFAERPEGSVSTLKIQRTQQEDSAVYLCASSPRTSGSTGELFFGEGSRLTVL.